This T cell receptor beta chain was profiled in a study of blood T cells in healthy people across ages (dated by TCRdb to between 2015 and 2016). With respect to the entire study: In model experiments, template switching captured roughly one uniquely barcoded TCR beta cDNA molecule for every two T cells. To track age-related changes in TCR beta repertoire diversity, the study relied on deep sequencing normalized with unique cDNA molecular identifiers. The donors were divided into four age groups: young (average around 17 years), middle-aged (about 40), aged (around 59) and long-lived (more than 75). To avoid experimental bias, donors of different ages were spread randomly across the sequencing lanes. Using the same blood draw, the study looked at two additional independent replicas of 1 million unique cDNA reads for two donors, one aged 18 to 30 and the other aged 80 or older.

This clonotype was seen a few times. It has no known antigen specificity. It has no much larger one-base neighbor in the sample; base qualities were not kept. On the study overall, not on this receptor specifically: Estimates of total diversity from one million sequenced T cells were regarded as lower bounds and underestimates. Because profiling used bulk unsorted PBMCs, naive and antigen-experienced compartments could not be compared conclusively. Because donor CMV infection status was unknown, age-related changes in expanded clonotypes were potentially confounded. Observed TCR beta diversity correlated strongly with the percentage of naive T cells measured by flow cytometry. Compared with the aged group, the long-lived group had more naive CD4+ T cells, fewer expanded clones and increased TCR diversity, suggesting age selection. Observed TCR beta diversity per million T cells fell roughly linearly with age, and a significant reduction was already apparent by age around 40.

Germline trimming amounts to 5 bases on V and 7 bases on J, with 7 as the count of junction bases outside the gene matches. CDR1 and CDR2 are read off the germline V gene as SGHTA and FQGNSA. The CDR3 runs 14 amino acids, cysteine and phenylalanine included. The kept DNA is CDR3 alone, 42 bases in frame from the first base. The 39 donors, aged about 6 to 100 years, were systemically healthy Caucasian individuals from Russia. Each donor gave roughly 11 milliliters of peripheral blood, drawn into EDTA-treated Vacutainer tubes. Ficoll-Paque density-gradient centrifugation was used to isolate PBMCs, with at least 7 million obtained per sample. Total RNA, at least 5 micrograms per sample, was extracted from PBMCs with Trizol reagent. The percentages of naive CD45RAhigh/CD27high T cells were determined by flow cytometry on a PBMC aliquot from every donor. The library was produced with 5' RACE. The listed sequencing device is Illumina HiSeq 2500. A second 7 to 11 cycle PCR used a sample-barcoded 5' primer and a J-beta primer mix. A template-switch 5' adaptor carrying 12 random nucleotides introduced a unique molecular identifier onto each TCR beta cDNA molecule. Each sample yielded at least 2.5 million CDR3-containing paired-end reads. First-strand cDNA synthesis was performed from all RNA using the Mint cDNA synthesis kit, with priming by a TRBC-specific oligonucleotide. All cDNA was treated with uracil-DNA glycosylase and then went through a first 18-cycle PCR with the universal primers M1SS and BC2_uni_R. Per the authors' processing: For normalization, 1 million high-quality reads were randomly selected from each sample, with every read carrying a distinct molecular identifier. Reads sharing molecular identifiers were discarded rather than binned into consensus sequences. MiTCR, set to a Q25 quality threshold and the strictest error-elimination algorithm, was used for CDR3 identification, clonotype clustering and error correction. Lower-bound total TCR beta diversity was estimated with a nonparametric unseen species model using Euler transformation. The public reads were quality trimmed at Q25 with fastp and then assembled into clones with MiXCR by TCRdb, keeping productive beta chains. One record per CDR3 amino acid sequence lists the most common genes and DNA. It is TCRdb's table, rather than the study itself, that gives the V and J calls and clone size. The sample table holds 1 million to 1.2 million distinct CDR3 sequences, of which 30% to 40% were seen once. The ten largest clones represent roughly 13% of the sample.

The clonotype was recovered from a man between 18 and 29 years old in good health. The chain employs TRBV7-2 and TRBJ2-1, with 8 bases matching TRBD2. Sequenced input: blood. The encoded CDR3 is CASSERTSYNEQFF. The DNA is TGTGCCAGCAGCGAGAGGACTAGCTATAATGAGCAGTTCTTC.